The 5 T cell receptor beta chains below were found in one sample sequenced in a study of T cell changes during pregnancy in multiple sclerosis. Sequencing was performed with immunoSEQ multiplex PCR; in TCRdb, only in-frame clones are kept and a portion is missing. The top ten clones hold roughly 2.5% of a sample with over 65,000 clones, roughly 92% of them seen once. Sequencing was performed on peripheral blood, taken in the first trimester of pregnancy. These TCRs come from a female donor with multiple sclerosis, enrolled in a pregnancy study.

Here the CDR3 reads CASSQTATIQETQYF. CDR3 coding DNA: TGTGCCAGCAGCCAGACAGCCACCATACAAGAGACCCAGTACTTC. This rearrangement joins TRBV4-2 to TRBJ2-5; possible D gene TRBD1, 5 bases. V was shortened by 3 bases and J by 2 bases, with 13 bases between the two germline ends. Germline V gene data show CDR1 as LGHNA and CDR2 as YNFKEQ. The CDR3 is made up of 15 amino acids.

The gene calls are TRBV28 and TRBJ1-1; 7 nucleotides match TRBD1. CDR3 length equals 13 residues. The germline gives CDR1 MDHEN, CDR2 SYDVKM. The ends lost 8 bases at V and 0 bases at J; junction bases unmatched: 3. This CDR3 is CASQGGVNTEAFF. As DNA, the CDR3 is TGTGCCAGCCAGGGGGGCGTGAACACTGAAGCTTTCTTT. Variable domain in full (rest from reference TRBV28 and TRBJ1-1): DVKVTQSSRYLVKRTGEKVFLECVQDMDHENMFWYRQDPGLGLRLIYFSYDVKMKEKGDIPEGYSVSREKKERFSLILESASTNQTSMYLCASQGGVNTEAFFGQGTRLTVV.

The chain combines TRBV10-2 with TRBJ2-2, with D possibly matching TRBD1 (6 bases). The CDR3 contains 15 residues. Germline lookup yields CDR1 WSHSY and CDR2 SAAADI. V was clipped by 10 bases and J by 4 bases, with 19 bases between them. The CDR3: CATGRGSVATGELFF. For the CDR3, the DNA is TGCGCCACGGGAAGGGGGAGCGTAGCCACCGGGGAGCTGTTTTTT.

This rearrangement joins TRBV7-3 to TRBJ2-2, with 10 bases aligning to TRBD2. The ends lost 3 bases at V and 3 bases at J; junction bases unmatched: 10. This CDR3 is 18 amino acids long. Germline-derived CDR1 and CDR2 are SGHTA and FQGTGA. The DNA for the CDR3 is TGTGCCAGCAGCTTCTACCCTAGCGGGAGTGGGTACACCGGGGAGCTGTTTTTT. This translates into CASSFYPSGSGYTGELFF. The variable domain in full, with the rest retrieved from reference TRBV7-3 and TRBJ2-2, is GAGVSQTPSNKVTEKGKYVELRCDPISGHTALYWYRQSLGQGPEFLIYFQGTGAADDSGLPNDRFFAVRPEGSVSTLKIQRTERGDSAVYLCASSFYPSGSGYTGELFFGEGSRLTVL.

The gene calls are TRBV7-2 and TRBJ2-1; 9 bases line up with TRBD2. Losses at the gene ends were 2 bases for V and 0 bases for J; bases not matched to a gene: 11. The CDR3 contains 19 residues. CDR1 and CDR2 (germline): SGHTA, FQGNSA. In nucleotides, the CDR3 is TGTGCCAGCAGCTTAATGGCGGGAGGGGGTTTAGGCTCCTACAATGAGCAGTTCTTC. It specifies CASSLMAGGGLGSYNEQFF.